One sample yielded the 2 T cell receptor beta chains listed below, sequenced in a study of blood T cell repertoires in COVID-19. This table comes from immunoSEQ multiplex PCR, and its TCRdb copy is limited to in-frame clones, with some not included. Of under 200,000 clones in the sample, 80% to 90% were seen once. The sequenced sample was PBMCs or T cells enriched from blood (not recorded which). Receptors were obtained from a man over 45 who had recovered from COVID-19.

J is TRBJ2-5 and V is TRBV29-1; 8 bases fit TRBD1. CDR3 length equals 13 residues. Germline CDR1 is SQVTM and CDR2 is ANQGSEA. The ends lost 2 bases at V and 6 bases at J; junction bases unmatched: 5. The CDR3: CSVEQGASKTQYF. The DNA for the CDR3 is TGCAGCGTTGAACAGGGGGCTAGCAAGACCCAGTACTTC.

This chain joins TRBV5-8 and TRBJ2-5; no clear D gene. From germline, CDR1 is SGHTS and CDR2 YDEGEE. The CDR3 covers 11 residues. The germline V and J ends were trimmed by 8 bases and 4 bases, with 9 bases remaining between them. The CDR3 region is CASRLRETQYF. As DNA, the CDR3 is TGTGCCAGTCGATTGAGAGAGACCCAGTACTTC.